Sequencing of this TCR beta chain was carried out in a study of molecular identifiers for immune sequencing clone quantification. Study background: Replicate RNA from approximately 20,000 or 100,000 naive CD8 T cells formed five aliquots; four were sequenced. Study results and limitations: For highly expanded clones, sizes could be underestimated when identical TCR molecules share a barcode.

Library preparation followed earlier protocols using designated TCR primers. TCRdb called the PCR reads again in MiXCR, with one record for every CDR3 protein. This sample has about 330,000 distinct CDR3 sequences, with roughly 23% found just once. As concerns this clonotype: The antigen is undetermined.

Trimming took 5 bases from V and 2 from J, leaving 16 bases between them. The V gene's germline CDR1 is SEHNR and CDR2 FQNEAQ (reference sequence). The length of the CDR3 is 15 residues. For naive CD8 T cells, sorting used the CD8+CD4-CCR7+CD45RA+ phenotype. The receptor was derived from a human donor in good health. Some libraries in this study had Jurkat cell RNA spiked in. The source material was naive CD8+ T cells from blood, with Jurkat cell RNA spiked in. The subset is: FACS-sorted CD8+CD4-CCR7+CD45RA+ naive T cells. This chain links TRBV7-9 with TRBJ2-7; D is possibly TRBD2 (6 bases). The CDR3 loop reads CASSVLAETTYEQYF. The CDR3 DNA reads TGTGCCAGCAGCGTCTTAGCGGAAACAACCTACGAGCAGTACTTC.